These 7 T cell receptor beta chains were all obtained from the same sample, sequenced in a study of blood T cell repertoires in COVID-19. Clones were read by immunoSEQ multiplex PCR, and TCRdb kept only the in-frame ones, dropping some. The profile covers 200,000 or so clones, with 65% to 85% appearing a single time and roughly 5.1% taken by the ten largest. Sequencing was carried out using peripheral blood. These receptors were taken from a woman in her twenties or thirties with acute or convalescent COVID-19.

This rearrangement joins TRBV14 to TRBJ2-1; a possible D gene is TRBD2 (5 bases). There are 15 residues in the CDR3. The V gene lost 1 base and the J gene lost 5 bases, with 12 bases spanning the gap. The germline V gene encodes CDR1 SGHDN and CDR2 FVKESK. The CDR3 reads CASSQVSGFNNEQFF. The CDR3 DNA reads as TGTGCCAGCAGCCAAGTTTCGGGGTTCAACAATGAGCAGTTCTTC.

The DNA of the CDR3 is TGTGCCAGCAGCCAATTGGAGGGGACGGTTGAGCAGTTCTTC. This sequence encodes CASSQLEGTVEQFF. The chain employs TRBV3-1 (or the pseudogene TRBV3-2) and TRBJ2-1, with D possibly being TRBD2 (6 bases). The germline CDR1 and CDR2 sequences are LGHDT and YNNKEL (reference sequence). V lost 2 bases to trimming and J lost 9 bases, with 14 bases between them. The length of the CDR3 is 14 residues.

This chain uses TRBV13 with TRBJ1-1, with D hard to call. V was shortened by 5 bases and J by 0 bases, with 10 bases between the two germline ends. The CDR3 sequence is 14 residues long. The germline gives CDR1 PRHDT, CDR2 FYEKMQ (reference sequence). CDR3 protein: CASSPRSLNTEAFF. CDR3 nucleotides: TGTGCCAGCAGCCCCCGGTCCCTGAACACTGAAGCTTTCTTT.

For this clone: Different DNA sequences within this sample yield the same CDR3. The CDR3 loop reads CASSLGLAGGIGELFF. The CDR3 DNA follows: TGTGCCAGCAGCCTGGGACTAGCGGGAGGGATCGGGGAGCTGTTTTTT. The chain recombines TRBV28 with TRBJ2-2, with 16 bases aligning to TRBD2. CDR1 MDHEN and CDR2 SYDVKM come from the germline V gene. The CDR3 is 16 amino acids. V shed 6 bases and J 7 bases; nucleotides not matched to a gene: 5.

This clone was seen only a few times. CDR3 bases: TGTGCCAGCAGCTTAGCGGCGACAGGGCAAACTGAAGCTTTCTTT. Translated, it gives CASSLAATGQTEAFF. The chain carries TRBV7-9 and TRBJ1-1, with 7 nucleotides matching TRBD1. The CDR3 has 15 amino acids. In germline, CDR1 is SEHNR, CDR2 FQNEAQ (reference sequence). Unmatched junction bases numbered 6, after V lost 0 bases and J lost 5 bases.

J is TRBJ2-7 and V is TRBV5-4; a possible D gene is TRBD1 (6 bases). Deletions cut 5 bases from V and 2 bases from J, with 17 bases between. Germline V CDR1 and CDR2: SGHNT, YYREEE (reference sequence). This CDR3 spans 15 amino acids. CDR3 sequence reads: CASSQDLQGPYEQYF. CDR3 in DNA: TGTGCCAGCAGTCAGGACCTACAGGGACCCTACGAGCAGTACTTC.

The rearrangement uses TRBV4-3 and TRBJ2-7; 8 bases fit TRBD2. Germline-derived CDR1 and CDR2 are LGHNA and YSLEER. The trim removed 0 bases at V and 3 bases at J, leaving 10 bases unmatched. CDR3 length: 17 amino acids. The CDR3 nucleotides are TGCGCCAGCAGCCAAGAAGGTAGCGGGGCCGGAGACTACGAGCAGTACTTC. It specifies CASSQEGSGAGDYEQYF.